Presented here are 14 T cell receptor beta chains from one specimen sequenced in a study of shared clonotypes between healthy human individuals. The data were produced by immunoSEQ multiplex PCR, yet TCRdb's version contains in-frame clones alone and is incomplete. The sample gives about 1.5 million clones, 95% to 99% of which show up once; roughly 0.45% is in the top ten. Sequencing was performed on naive CD4+ T cells sorted from blood. Subset reported: CD45RA+ positively selected. These receptor sequences come from a man aged 25 to 45 in good health.

V usage is TRBV28 and J usage is TRBJ2-1; 7 bases map to TRBD2. J lost 4 bases, V lost 6 bases, and 12 bases had no gene match. Looked up from germline, CDR1 is MDHEN and CDR2 is SYDVKM. The CDR3 extends over 16 amino acids. The CDR3 loop is CASRTTSGGGYNEQFF. As DNA, the CDR3 is TGTGCCAGCAGAACTACGTCCGGGGGAGGGTACAATGAGCAGTTCTTC.

The chain recombines TRBV6-5 with TRBJ1-2; D ambiguous. The CDR3 covers 14 residues. Germline V gene data show CDR1 as MNHEY and CDR2 as SVGAGI. Trimming removed 5 bases from V and 3 bases from J, with 13 bases in between. The CDR3 DNA sequence: TGTGCCAGCAGTCGGGCCTCGGGAGACTATGGCTACACCTTC. It yields the protein CASSRASGDYGYTF.

This chain links TRBV19 with TRBJ2-4, with D perhaps matching TRBD1 (6 bases). The CDR3 consists of 15 residues. The germline V gene encodes CDR1 LNHDA and CDR2 SQIVND (reference sequence). V lost 5 bases and J lost 1, with 12 bases in between. DNA of the CDR3: TGTGCCAGTAGTGGGACATTTGGGGCCAAAAACATTCAGTACTTC. It translates to CASSGTFGAKNIQYF.

V gene TRBV9 combines with J gene TRBJ2-7, with a tentative D call TRBD1 (7 bases). The CDR3 is 15 amino acids. Trimming took off 2 bases at V and 1 base at J, with 13 bases between the two ends. Germline lookup yields CDR1 SGDLS and CDR2 YYNGEE. DNA for the CDR3: TGTGCCAGCAGCGTCGGCGGGACAGAATCCTACGAGCAGTACTTC. Translated: CASSVGGTESYEQYF.

The chain employs TRBV29-1 and TRBJ2-7; 7 positions agree with TRBD1. The CDR3 has 12 residues. Germline trimming cut 5 bases from V and 4 bases from J; bases unmatched to any gene: 5. Germline CDR1 is SQVTM and CDR2 is ANQGSEA. The CDR3 DNA sequence: TGCAGCGTTCGGGACAGTCAATACGAGCAGTACTTC. This translates into CSVRDSQYEQYF.

The J gene is TRBJ1-2, the V gene TRBV27; the D is unclear. V lost 3 bases, J lost 0 bases, and 14 bases lay in between. Germline CDR1 reads MNHEY; CDR2 reads SMNVEV (reference sequence). This CDR3 is 16 amino acids long. CDR3 region: CASSFTSAEANYGYTF. The CDR3 coding sequence is TGTGCCAGCAGTTTTACTTCGGCAGAGGCTAACTATGGCTACACCTTC.

CDR3 in DNA: TGCAGCGTTCCCCTCGTGGGCAGGGGGCTAAACTCCTACAATGAGCAGTTCTTC. Its protein is CSVPLVGRGLNSYNEQFF. The chain couples TRBV29-1 to TRBJ2-1; 8 bases are a match to TRBD1. This CDR3 has 18 amino acids. V shed 5 bases, J shed 0 bases, and the junction held 15 bases outside the gene matches. Germline assignment: CDR1 SQVTM and CDR2 ANQGSEA.

The chain joins TRBV19 to TRBJ2-7, with 8 bases lining up with TRBD1. The CDR3 is 13 residues long. From germline, CDR1 is LNHDA and CDR2 SQIVND (reference sequence). The V and J ends lost 7 bases and 5 bases, in that order; junction bases with no gene match: 7. CDR3 in DNA: TGTGCCAGTACCCCCGGACAGGGAGACGAGCAGTACTTC. This sequence encodes CASTPGQGDEQYF.

This clone appeared a single time. The genes are TRBV5-6 and TRBJ2-1; 7 bases map to TRBD2. The V segment lost 3 bases and the J segment 11 bases; nucleotides outside the gene matches: 11. CDR3 size: 14 residues. Germline values: CDR1 SGHDT, CDR2 YYEEEE. The CDR3 DNA follows: TGTGCCAGCAGCTCCCTAGCGGCGGGGCCCAAGCAGTTCTTC. Translated: CASSSLAAGPKQFF.

The chain employs TRBV5-1 and TRBJ2-7, with 10 bases fitting TRBD2. Trimming at V came to 5 bases and at J to 0 bases, leaving 14 bases not matched to a gene. CDR1 is SGHRS, CDR2 YFSETQ, per germline. This CDR3 is 18 amino acids long. DNA of the CDR3: TGCGCCAGCAGTTCGGGACTAGCGCCCGACCCAAGCTCCTACGAGCAGTACTTC. Residues: CASSSGLAPDPSSYEQYF.

This chain uses TRBV7-8 with TRBJ1-4; D is unclear. V lost 5 bases to trimming and J lost 4 bases, with 14 bases between them. The CDR3 length is 15 residues. Germline values: CDR1 SGHVS, CDR2 FQNEAQ. CDR3 sequence reads: CASSIFLRYNEKLFF. CDR3 coding DNA: TGTGCCAGCAGCATTTTCCTACGCTATAATGAAAAACTGTTTTTT.

CDR3 sequence (DNA): TGTGCCTGGAGTGTACTACTAGCGGCCTACAATGAGCAGTTCTTC. Amino acid sequence: CAWSVLLAAYNEQFF. The gene calls are TRBV30 and TRBJ2-1; 8 bases are shared with TRBD2. V lost 0 bases and J lost 2; bases outside the gene matches: 3. Per the germline V gene, CDR1 is GTSNPN and CDR2 is SVGIG (reference sequence). This CDR3 is built from 15 residues. Using reference TRBV30 and TRBJ2-1 for the parts outside the CDR3, the full variable domain is SQTIHQWPATLVQPVGSPLSLECTVEGTSNPNLYWYRQAAGRGLQLLFYSVGIGQISSEVPQNLSASRPQDRQFILSSKKLLLSDSGFYLCAWSVLLAAYNEQFFGPGTRLTVL.

This clone was counted once. The chain links TRBV6-5 to TRBJ1-1; D is unresolved. The CDR3 totals 13 residues. Trimming left V 5 bases short and J 5 bases short, with 12 bases between. Looked up from germline, CDR1 is MNHEY and CDR2 is SVGAGI. The CDR3 here is CASSMWTGTEAFF. Here the CDR3 DNA reads TGTGCCAGCAGTATGTGGACGGGGACTGAAGCTTTCTTT.

Remarks on this clone: Different DNA sequences within this sample yield the same CDR3. J is TRBJ2-7 and V is TRBV2; D is undetermined. The CDR3 length is 11 residues. V was cut by 4 bases and J by 4 bases, with 5 bases left in between. CDR1 is SNHLY, CDR2 FYNNEI, per germline. This CDR3 reads CASSGIYEQYF. DNA of the CDR3: TGTGCCAGCAGTGGTATATACGAGCAGTACTTC.